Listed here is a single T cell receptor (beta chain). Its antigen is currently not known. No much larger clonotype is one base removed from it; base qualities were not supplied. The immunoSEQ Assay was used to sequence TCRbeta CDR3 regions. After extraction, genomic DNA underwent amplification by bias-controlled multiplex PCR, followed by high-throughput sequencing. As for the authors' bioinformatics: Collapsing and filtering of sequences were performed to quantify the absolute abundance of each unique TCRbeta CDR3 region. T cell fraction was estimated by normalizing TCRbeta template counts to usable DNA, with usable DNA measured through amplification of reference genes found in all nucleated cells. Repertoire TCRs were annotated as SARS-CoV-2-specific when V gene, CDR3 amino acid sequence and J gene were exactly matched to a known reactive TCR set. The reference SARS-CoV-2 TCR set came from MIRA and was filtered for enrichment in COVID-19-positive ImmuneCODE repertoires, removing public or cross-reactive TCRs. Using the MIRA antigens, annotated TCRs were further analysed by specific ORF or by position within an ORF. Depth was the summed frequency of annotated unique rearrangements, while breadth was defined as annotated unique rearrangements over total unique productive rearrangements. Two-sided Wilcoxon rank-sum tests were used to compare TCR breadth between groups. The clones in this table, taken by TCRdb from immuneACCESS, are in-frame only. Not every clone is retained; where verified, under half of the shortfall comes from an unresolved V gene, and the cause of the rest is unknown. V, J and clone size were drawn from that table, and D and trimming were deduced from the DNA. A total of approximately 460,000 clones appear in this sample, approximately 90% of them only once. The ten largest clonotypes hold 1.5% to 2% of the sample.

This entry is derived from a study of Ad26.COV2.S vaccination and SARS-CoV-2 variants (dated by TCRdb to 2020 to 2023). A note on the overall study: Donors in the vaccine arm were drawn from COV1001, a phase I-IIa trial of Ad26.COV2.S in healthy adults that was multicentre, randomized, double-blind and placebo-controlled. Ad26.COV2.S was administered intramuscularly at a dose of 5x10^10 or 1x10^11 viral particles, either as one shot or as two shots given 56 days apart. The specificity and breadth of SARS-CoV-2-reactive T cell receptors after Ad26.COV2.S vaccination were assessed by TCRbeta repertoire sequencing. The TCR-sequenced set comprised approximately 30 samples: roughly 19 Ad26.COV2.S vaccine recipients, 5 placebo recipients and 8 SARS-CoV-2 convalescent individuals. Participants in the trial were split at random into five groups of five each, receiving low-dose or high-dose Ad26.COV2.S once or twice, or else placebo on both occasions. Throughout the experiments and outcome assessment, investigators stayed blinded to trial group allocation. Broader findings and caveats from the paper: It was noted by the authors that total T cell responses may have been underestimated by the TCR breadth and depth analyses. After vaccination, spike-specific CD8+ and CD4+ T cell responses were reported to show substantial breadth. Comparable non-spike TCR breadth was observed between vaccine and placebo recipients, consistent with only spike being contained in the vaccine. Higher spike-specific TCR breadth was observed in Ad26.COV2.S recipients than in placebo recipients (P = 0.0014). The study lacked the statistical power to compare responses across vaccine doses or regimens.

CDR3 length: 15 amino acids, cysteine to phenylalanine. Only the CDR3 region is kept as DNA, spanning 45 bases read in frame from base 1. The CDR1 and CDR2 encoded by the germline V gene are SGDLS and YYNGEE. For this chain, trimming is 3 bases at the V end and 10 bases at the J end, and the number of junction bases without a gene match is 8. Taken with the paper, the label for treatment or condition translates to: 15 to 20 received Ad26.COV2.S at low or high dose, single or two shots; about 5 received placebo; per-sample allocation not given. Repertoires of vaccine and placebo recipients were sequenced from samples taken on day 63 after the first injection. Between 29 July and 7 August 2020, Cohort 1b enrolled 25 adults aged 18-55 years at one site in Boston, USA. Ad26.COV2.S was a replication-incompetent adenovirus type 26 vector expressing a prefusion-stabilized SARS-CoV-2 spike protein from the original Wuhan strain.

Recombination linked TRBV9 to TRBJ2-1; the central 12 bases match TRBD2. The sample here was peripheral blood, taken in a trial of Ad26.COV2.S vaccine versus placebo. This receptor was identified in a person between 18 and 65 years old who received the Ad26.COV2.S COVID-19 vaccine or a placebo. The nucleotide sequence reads TGTGCCAGCAGCGGATCTAGCGGGGGGGCTCGGGAGCAGTTCTTC. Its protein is CASSGSSGGAREQFF.